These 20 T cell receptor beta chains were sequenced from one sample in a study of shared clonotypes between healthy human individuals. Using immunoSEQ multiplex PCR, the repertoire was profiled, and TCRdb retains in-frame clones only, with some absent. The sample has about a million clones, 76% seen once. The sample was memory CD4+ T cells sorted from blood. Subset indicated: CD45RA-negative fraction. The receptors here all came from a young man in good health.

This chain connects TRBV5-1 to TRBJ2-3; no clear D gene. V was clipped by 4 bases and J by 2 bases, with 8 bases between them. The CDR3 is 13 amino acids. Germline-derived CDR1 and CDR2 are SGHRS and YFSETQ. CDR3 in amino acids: CASSPLPTDTQYF. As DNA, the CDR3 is TGCGCCAGCAGCCCTTTACCCACAGATACGCAGTATTTT.

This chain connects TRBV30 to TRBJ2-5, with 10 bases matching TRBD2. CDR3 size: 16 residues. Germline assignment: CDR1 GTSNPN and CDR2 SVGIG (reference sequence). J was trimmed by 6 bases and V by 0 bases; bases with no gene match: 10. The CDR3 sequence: CAWSVMVAGGWKTQYF. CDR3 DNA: TGTGCCTGGAGTGTAATGGTAGCGGGAGGTTGGAAGACCCAGTACTTC. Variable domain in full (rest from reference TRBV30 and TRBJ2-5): SQTIHQWPATLVQPVGSPLSLECTVEGTSNPNLYWYRQAAGRGLQLLFYSVGIGQISSEVPQNLSASRPQDRQFILSSKKLLLSDSGFYLCAWSVMVAGGWKTQYFGPGTRLLVL.

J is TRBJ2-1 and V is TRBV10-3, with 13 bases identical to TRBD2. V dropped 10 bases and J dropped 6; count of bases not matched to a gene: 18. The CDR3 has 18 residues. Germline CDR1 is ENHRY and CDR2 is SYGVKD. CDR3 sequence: CATGQGLGLAGRFNEQFF. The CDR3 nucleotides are TGTGCCACGGGACAGGGCCTGGGACTAGCGGGAAGATTCAATGAGCAGTTCTTC.

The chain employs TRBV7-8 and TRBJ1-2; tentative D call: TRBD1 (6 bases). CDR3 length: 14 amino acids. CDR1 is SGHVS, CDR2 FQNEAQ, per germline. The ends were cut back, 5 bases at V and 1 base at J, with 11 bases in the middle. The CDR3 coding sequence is TGTGCCAGCAGCCTGAGGGGGTTTAACTATGGCTACACCTTC. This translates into CASSLRGFNYGYTF.

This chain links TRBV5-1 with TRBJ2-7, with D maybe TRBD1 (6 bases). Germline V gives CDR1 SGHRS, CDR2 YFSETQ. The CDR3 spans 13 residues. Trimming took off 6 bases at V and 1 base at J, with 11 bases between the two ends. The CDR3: CASKGDLSYEQYF. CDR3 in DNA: TGCGCCAGCAAGGGGGACCTTTCCTACGAGCAGTACTTC. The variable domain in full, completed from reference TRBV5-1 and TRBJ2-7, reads KAGVTQTPRYLIKTRGQQVTLSCSPISGHRSVSWYQQTPGQGLQFLFEYFSETQRNKGNFPGRFSGRQFSNSRSEMNVSTLELGDSALYLCASKGDLSYEQYFGPGTRLTVT.

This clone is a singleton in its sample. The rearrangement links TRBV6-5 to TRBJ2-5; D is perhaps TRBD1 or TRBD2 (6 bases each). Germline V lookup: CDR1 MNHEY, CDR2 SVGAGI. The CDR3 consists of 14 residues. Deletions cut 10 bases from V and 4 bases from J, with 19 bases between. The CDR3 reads CANGGRGKGETQYF. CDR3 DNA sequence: TGTGCCAACGGGGGCAGGGGAAAAGGAGAGACCCAGTACTTC.

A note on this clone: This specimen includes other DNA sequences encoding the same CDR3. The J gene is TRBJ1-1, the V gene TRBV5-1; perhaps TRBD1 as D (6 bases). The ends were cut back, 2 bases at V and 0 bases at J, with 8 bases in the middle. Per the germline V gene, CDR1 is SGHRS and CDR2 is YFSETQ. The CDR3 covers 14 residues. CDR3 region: CASSLQGMNTEAFF. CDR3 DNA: TGCGCCAGCAGCTTACAGGGCATGAACACTGAAGCTTTCTTT.

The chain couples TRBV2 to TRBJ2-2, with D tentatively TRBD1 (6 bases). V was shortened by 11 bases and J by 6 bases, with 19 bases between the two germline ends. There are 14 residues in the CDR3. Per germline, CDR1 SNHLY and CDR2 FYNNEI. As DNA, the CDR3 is TGTGCCGGCCGCCGGACAGTGAGGGCCGGGGAGCTGTTTTTT. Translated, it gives CAGRRTVRAGELFF.

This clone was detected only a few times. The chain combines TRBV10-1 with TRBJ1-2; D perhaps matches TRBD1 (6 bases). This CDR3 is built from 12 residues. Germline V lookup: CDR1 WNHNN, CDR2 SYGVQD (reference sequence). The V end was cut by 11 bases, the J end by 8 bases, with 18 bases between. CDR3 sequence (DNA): TGCGCCGGGCGTGGACAGTCTCGCGGCTACACCTTC. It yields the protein CAGRGQSRGYTF.

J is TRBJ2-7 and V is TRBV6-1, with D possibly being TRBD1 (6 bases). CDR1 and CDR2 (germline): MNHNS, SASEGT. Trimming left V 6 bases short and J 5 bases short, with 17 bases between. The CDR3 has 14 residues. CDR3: CASRDQGLGDEQYF. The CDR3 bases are TGTGCCAGCAGGGATCAGGGGCTCGGCGACGAGCAGTACTTC.

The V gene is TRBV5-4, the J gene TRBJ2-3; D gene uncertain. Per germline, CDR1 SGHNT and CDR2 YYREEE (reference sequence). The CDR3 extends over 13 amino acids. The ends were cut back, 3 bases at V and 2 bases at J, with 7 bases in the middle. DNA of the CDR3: TGTGCCAGCAGCTCCCAGAACACAGATACGCAGTATTTT. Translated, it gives CASSSQNTDTQYF.

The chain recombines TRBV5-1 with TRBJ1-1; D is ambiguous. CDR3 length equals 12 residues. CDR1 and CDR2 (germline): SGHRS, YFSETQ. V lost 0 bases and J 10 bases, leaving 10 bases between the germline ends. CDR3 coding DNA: TGCGCCAGCAGCTTGGACGGGCTGGGAGCTTTCTTT. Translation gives CASSLDGLGAFF.

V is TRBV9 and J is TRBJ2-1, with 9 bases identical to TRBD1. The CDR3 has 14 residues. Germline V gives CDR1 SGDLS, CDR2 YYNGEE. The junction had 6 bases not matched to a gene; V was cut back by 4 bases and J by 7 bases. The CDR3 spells CASSPGQGWNEQFF. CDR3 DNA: TGTGCCAGCAGCCCCGGACAGGGGTGGAATGAGCAGTTCTTC.

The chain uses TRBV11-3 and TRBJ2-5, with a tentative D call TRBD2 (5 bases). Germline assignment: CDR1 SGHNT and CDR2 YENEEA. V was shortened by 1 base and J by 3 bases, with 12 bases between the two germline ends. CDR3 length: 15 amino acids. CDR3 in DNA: TGTGCCAGCAGCTTAGGTGGACTTACGGAAGAGACCCAGTACTTC. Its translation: CASSLGGLTEETQYF.

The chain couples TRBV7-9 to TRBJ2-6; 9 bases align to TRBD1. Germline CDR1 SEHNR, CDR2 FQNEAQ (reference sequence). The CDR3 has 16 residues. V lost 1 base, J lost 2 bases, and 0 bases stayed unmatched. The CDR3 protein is CASSLGTGAGANVLTF. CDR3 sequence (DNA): TGTGCCAGCAGCTTAGGGACAGGGGCTGGGGCCAACGTCCTGACTTTC.

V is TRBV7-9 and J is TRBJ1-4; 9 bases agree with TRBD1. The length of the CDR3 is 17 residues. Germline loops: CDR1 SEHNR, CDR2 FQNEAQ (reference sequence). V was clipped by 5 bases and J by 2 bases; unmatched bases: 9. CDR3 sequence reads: CASSQSDRGWTNEKLFF. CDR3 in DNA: TGTGCCAGCAGCCAATCGGACAGGGGTTGGACTAATGAAAAACTGTTTTTT.

The CDR3 nucleotides are TGTGCCAGCAGTTACGGGAACGTCAATGAGCAGTTCTTC. This encodes CASSYGNVNEQFF. V usage is TRBV11-2 and J usage is TRBJ2-1; tentative D call: TRBD2 (5 bases). This CDR3 spans 13 amino acids. CDR1 is SGHAT and CDR2 is FQNNGV in the germline V gene. The V gene lost 6 bases and the J gene lost 6 bases, with 12 bases spanning the gap. The entire variable domain, with the rest obtained from reference TRBV11-2 and TRBJ2-1, is as follows: EAGVAQSPRYKIIEKRQSVAFWCNPISGHATLYWYQQILGQGPKLLIQFQNNGVVDDSQLPKDRFSAERLKGVDSTLKIQPAKLEDSAVYLCASSYGNVNEQFFGPGTRLTVL.

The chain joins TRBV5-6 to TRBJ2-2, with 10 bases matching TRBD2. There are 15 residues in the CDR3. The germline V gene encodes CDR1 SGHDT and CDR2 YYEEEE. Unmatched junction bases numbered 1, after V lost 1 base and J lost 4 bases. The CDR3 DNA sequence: TGTGCCAGCAGCTTGTCTAGCGGGGGCACCGGGGAGCTGTTTTTT. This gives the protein CASSLSSGGTGELFF.

Written as DNA, the CDR3 is TGTGCCAGCAGCTTAGCGGTTCCTTACAATGAGCAGTTCTTC. Its protein product is CASSLAVPYNEQFF. The V and J genes are TRBV7-2 and TRBJ2-1, with D unresolved. Trimming shortened V by 0 bases and J by 4 bases, and 7 bases separated the two germline ends. The germline gives CDR1 SGHTA, CDR2 FQGNSA. The CDR3 is made up of 14 amino acids.

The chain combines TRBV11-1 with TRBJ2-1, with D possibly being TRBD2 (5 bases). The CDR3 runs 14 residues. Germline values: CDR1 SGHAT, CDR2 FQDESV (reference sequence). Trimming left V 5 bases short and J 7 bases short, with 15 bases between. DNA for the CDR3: TGTGCCAGCAGCCAGCGGCGACTTTTAAATGAGCAGTTCTTC. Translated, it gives CASSQRRLLNEQFF.